This T cell receptor beta chain was sequenced in a study of cytomegalovirus exposure and HLA in healthy donors. General study points: In a later analysis, HLA-associated beta chains showed higher expansion and lower generation probabilities than comparable chains. With DRB1 most and HLA-C fewest, TCR association rates differed between HLA loci in a later analysis.

The CDR3 loop spans 13 amino acids. Trimming took off 7 bases at V and 8 bases at J, with 14 bases between the two ends. Germline lookup yields CDR1 MNHNS and CDR2 SASEGT. For this clone: Its antigen is not known.

Healthy donors of bone marrow made up the group. The study ran its PCR with 60 Vbeta and 13 Jbeta primers. The repertoire was sequenced with immunoSEQ multiplex PCR; TCRdb's copy has only in-frame clones and lacks some. The sample has hundreds of thousands of clones; about two thirds are singletons. The source is a man in his forties in good health and CMV-seropositive. Sequencing was done on a sample of PBMCs. The chain links TRBV6-1 to TRBJ1-4, with D possibly matching TRBD1 (6 bases). In DNA, the CDR3 is TGTGCCAGCAAGCACAGGGTGCGCGAAAAACTGTTTTTT. Its protein is CASKHRVREKLFF.